The clone carrying this TCR beta chain has ten or more counts. The data are from a study of T cells in Graves' hyperthyroidism and ophthalmopathy. Germline assignment: CDR1 LGHNA and CDR2 YNFKEQ. V dropped 0 bases and J dropped 3; count of bases not matched to a gene: 5. This CDR3 spans 16 amino acids. TCR beta CDR3 regions were amplified from RNA transcripts. First-round RT-PCR of the TCR CDR3 relied on the HTBI primer set. MiXCR, run by TCRdb on the multiplex PCR reads, gives a single entry per CDR3 protein. The sample records approximately 430,000 distinct CDR3 sequences, over 12% being singletons. The sequence was collected from a man between 18 and 29 years old with Graves' ophthalmopathy. The chain joins TRBV4-2 to TRBJ2-3; 8 bases match TRBD2. Material for sequencing was blood. CDR3 sequence reads: CASSQDPAGVTDTQYF. The DNA of the CDR3 is TGTGCCAGCAGCCAAGATCCAGCGGGAGTGACAGATACGCAGTATTTT.